A single sample is the source of the 10 T cell receptor beta chains below, sequenced in a study of T cells in Graves' hyperthyroidism and ophthalmopathy. Amplification of TCR beta CDR3 regions used RNA as the template. The HTBI primer set was used in a first-round RT-PCR of the TCR CDR3. TCRdb re-called the multiplex PCR reads with MiXCR, one entry per CDR3 protein. The top ten hold roughly 50% of the sample, which has 310,000 or so distinct CDR3 sequences, over 15% seen once. Specimen: blood. The receptors were sampled from a woman in her sixties with Graves' ophthalmopathy.

This clonotype came up many times. This chain uses TRBV5-1 with TRBJ2-7, with TRBD1 identical over 7 bases. The CDR3 runs to 15 residues. After removal of 0 bases from V and 0 bases from J, the junction contained 3 bases not matched to a gene. Germline-derived CDR1 and CDR2 are SGHRS and YFSETQ. The CDR3 bases are TGCGCCAGCAGCTTGGGACAGGGCAGCTCCTACGAGCAGTACTTC. Translation gives CASSLGQGSSYEQYF.

The V and J genes are TRBV10-1 and TRBJ1-1; D is ambiguous. Germline loops: CDR1 WNHNN, CDR2 SYGVQD (reference sequence). The V end lost 4 bases, the J end lost 5 bases, and 17 bases lay between the germline ends. The CDR3 is 15 residues long. CDR3 protein: CASSAALGPGTEAFF. CDR3 DNA: TGCGCCAGCAGTGCAGCTTTGGGCCCGGGGACTGAAGCTTTCTTT.

J is TRBJ2-7 and V is TRBV5-1; 10 nucleotides line up with TRBD1. CDR3 size: 16 residues. The germline V gene has CDR1 SGHRS and CDR2 YFSETQ. The J segment lost 1 base and the V segment lost 0 bases, leaving 4 bases of the junction unmatched. The CDR3 nucleotides are TGCGCCAGCAGCTTGGGACAGGGGGCGAAGTCCTACGAGCAGTACTTC. Its translation is CASSLGQGAKSYEQYF.

The chain combines TRBV6-2 or TRBV6-3 with TRBJ2-7; a possible D gene is TRBD2 (6 bases). The V gene lost 8 bases and the J gene lost 4 bases, with 12 bases spanning the gap. The CDR3 totals 12 residues. CDR1 MNHEY and CDR2 SVGEGT come from the germline V gene. The CDR3, as DNA: TGTGCCAGCCGTACTAGCCGATACGAGCAGTACTTC. Translated, it gives CASRTSRYEQYF.

This clonotype has only a few counts. The gene calls are TRBV24-1 and TRBJ2-3; TRBD2 is a possible D gene (6 bases). Germline lookup yields CDR1 KGHDR and CDR2 SFDVKD. The CDR3 contains 16 residues. Between the trimmed V and J ends, which lost 5 bases and 4 bases, there was a span of 18 bases. The CDR3 spells CATSGPWGERADTQYF. CDR3 coding DNA: TGTGCCACCAGTGGCCCTTGGGGGGAGAGGGCAGATACGCAGTATTTT.

This clonotype has only a few counts. The rearrangement links TRBV6-1 to TRBJ1-6; D unclear. Germline CDR1 MNHNS, CDR2 SASEGT. Trimming pared 6 bases from V and 5 bases from J, leaving 8 bases between. CDR3 size: 13 residues. The CDR3 region is CASRQENNSPLHF. The DNA of the CDR3 is TGTGCCAGCAGGCAGGAAAATAATTCACCCCTCCACTTT.

The J gene is TRBJ1-5, the V gene TRBV6-1; possible D gene TRBD1, 6 bases. The V gene lost 7 bases and the J gene lost 2 bases, with 12 bases spanning the gap. The germline V gene encodes CDR1 MNHNS and CDR2 SASEGT. The CDR3 has 14 residues. The CDR3 DNA sequence: TGTGCCAGCACCAGGGGACCGGGCAATCAGCCCCAGCATTTT. This sequence encodes CASTRGPGNQPQHF.

V is TRBV4-1 and J is TRBJ2-7, with D maybe TRBD2 (5 bases). The germline V gene encodes CDR1 MGHRA and CDR2 YSYEKL. The CDR3 has 13 amino acids. The V end lost 4 bases, the J end lost 4 bases, and 11 bases lay between the germline ends. CDR3 sequence (DNA): TGCGCCAGCAGCCCAGGACTGATATACGAGCAGTACTTC. Its translation is CASSPGLIYEQYF.

This chain links TRBV7-2 with TRBJ1-3; no reliable D call. Trimming pared 1 base from V and 6 bases from J, leaving 7 bases between. Germline loops: CDR1 SGHTA, CDR2 FQGNSA. The CDR3 extends over 13 amino acids. The chain's CDR3 is CASSLVSANTIYF. CDR3 DNA: TGTGCCAGCAGCTTAGTATCCGCAAACACCATATATTTT.

This clonotype occurred once. The chain joins TRBV29-1 to TRBJ1-4, with 8 bases matching TRBD1. The V gene end was trimmed by 7 bases and the J gene end by 7 bases; junction bases not matched to a gene: 8. CDR1 and CDR2 from the germline V gene are SQVTM and ANQGSEA. The CDR3 runs 13 residues. The CDR3 bases are TGCAGCGCTAGGACAGGGTGGGGTGAAAAACTGTTTTTT. Its protein is CSARTGWGEKLFF.